The 17 T cell receptor beta chains below come from one sample, sequenced in a study of T cell repertoires in cytomegalovirus infection. The antigens of these receptors remain unknown. TCRdb independently ran MiXCR on the reads; one entry per CDR3 protein. The sample consists of 830,000 or so distinct CDR3 sequences, around a third of them appearing once. The sample in question was cultured CD8+ T cells from PBMCs, obtained from culture after CMV antigen stimulation. Source of these receptors: a human donor in good health (CMV status not recorded). Some clones in this sample may be carry-over from other donors' samples.

As regards this clonotype: A junction end diverges from the germline sequence, so it may reflect a read error. V gene TRBV6-2 or TRBV6-3 combines with J gene TRBJ2-1; maybe TRBD2 (7 bases). CDR3 length: 15 amino acids. Germline assignment: CDR1 MNHEY and CDR2 SVGEGT. In DNA form, the CDR3 reads TGTGCCAGCAGACCGGGGGGCGCCGTGGGATATGAGAAGTTCTTC. Amino acid sequence: CASRPGGAVGYEKFF.

The CDR3 nucleotides are TGTGCCAGCAGTTCCGCCGAAGGATTTAACGAGCAGTACGTC. As protein: CASSSAEGFNEQYV. This chain joins TRBV28 and TRBJ2-7; D gene unclear. The ends were cut back, 4 bases at V and 5 bases at J, with 15 bases in the middle. CDR1 MDHEN and CDR2 SYDVKM come from the germline V gene. CDR3 length: 14 amino acids.

This chain connects TRBV7-8 to TRBJ2-5, with D perhaps assigned TRBD1 or TRBD2 (6 bases each). This CDR3 comprises 15 residues. The ends were cut back, 1 base at V and 2 bases at J, with 11 bases in the middle. Germline-derived CDR1 and CDR2 are SGHVS and FQNEAQ. This CDR3 is CASSLEGGSQETQYF. CDR3 nucleotide sequence: TGTGCCAGCAGCTTAGAGGGGGGCTCACAAGAGACCCAGTACTTC.

Within the sample, this clonotype is medium-sized. The chain recombines TRBV19 with TRBJ1-2; TRBD1 might be the D (5 bases). Trimming stripped 5 bases from V and 3 bases from J, with 16 bases between. Germline V gene data show CDR1 as LNHDA and CDR2 as SQIVND (reference sequence). This CDR3 spans 15 amino acids. Here the CDR3 DNA reads TGTGCCAGTAGTTTCGGGGCCTTTGGGGACTATGGCTACACCTTC. Encoded protein: CASSFGAFGDYGYTF. The whole variable domain, filled in from reference TRBV19 and TRBJ1-2, reads DGGITQSPKYLFRKEGQNVTLSCEQNLNHDAMYWYRQDPGQGLRLIYYSQIVNDFQKGDIAEGYSVSREKKESFPLTVTSAQKNPTAFYLCASSFGAFGDYGYTFGSGTRLTVV.

The chain employs TRBV15 and TRBJ2-7; D is possibly TRBD1 or TRBD2 (5 bases each). Trimming left V 4 bases short and J 5 bases short, with 15 bases between. Germline CDR1 LNHNV, CDR2 YYDKDF (reference sequence). CDR3 length: 14 amino acids. In DNA form, the CDR3 reads TGTGCCACCAGCAAGCCAGGGACGGGCGACGAGCAGTACTTC. Translated: CATSKPGTGDEQYF.

The chain links TRBV19 to TRBJ2-3; possibly TRBD2 for D (5 bases). Germline CDR1 is LNHDA and CDR2 is SQIVND (reference sequence). The CDR3 spans 16 residues. Trimming stripped 5 bases from V and 0 bases from J, with 15 bases between. CDR3 DNA: TGTGCCAGTAGTCTAGCACCGGCCTCTAGCACAGATACGCAGTATTTT. It codes for CASSLAPASSTDTQYF. The full variable domain, in which reference TRBV19 and TRBJ2-3 provide the parts outside the CDR3, is DGGITQSPKYLFRKEGQNVTLSCEQNLNHDAMYWYRQDPGQGLRLIYYSQIVNDFQKGDIAEGYSVSREKKESFPLTVTSAQKNPTAFYLCASSLAPASSTDTQYFGPGTRLTVL.

This clonotype was observed many times. The rearrangement joins TRBV7-2 to TRBJ2-3; the match to TRBD1 covers 7 bases. Looked up from germline, CDR1 is SGHTA and CDR2 is FQGNSA. The V and J ends lost 2 bases and 6 bases, in that order; junction bases with no gene match: 11. The CDR3 sequence is 16 residues long. The CDR3 loop is CASSLIGQADIDTQYF. In DNA, the CDR3 is TGTGCCAGCAGCTTAATCGGACAGGCTGATATCGATACGCAGTATTTT. The variable domain in full, with the rest retrieved from reference TRBV7-2 and TRBJ2-3, is GAGVSQSPSNKVTEKGKDVELRCDPISGHTALYWYRQSLGQGLEFLIYFQGNSAPDKSGLPSDRFSAERTGGSVSTLTIQRTQQEDSAVYLCASSLIGQADIDTQYFGPGTRLTVL.

In this sample, this clonotype turned up a few times. The chain combines TRBV7-9 with TRBJ2-1; D is possibly TRBD2 (5 bases). Trimming pared 2 bases from V and 0 bases from J, leaving 11 bases between. This CDR3 contains 16 residues. Germline V gives CDR1 SEHNR, CDR2 FQNEAQ (reference sequence). In nucleotides, the CDR3 is TGTGCCAGCAGCTTAAGATCCGGGGTCTCCTACAATGAGCAGTTCTTC. It codes for CASSLRSGVSYNEQFF.

V gene TRBV7-4 combines with J gene TRBJ1-1; a weak D match, TRBD1 (5 bases). The V end was cut by 5 bases, the J end by 6 bases, with 10 bases between. This CDR3 is built from 12 residues. Germline V gene lookup returns CDR1 SGHVT and CDR2 SQSDAQ. The chain's CDR3 is CASSPGDPEAFF. In DNA form, the CDR3 reads TGTGCCAGCAGCCCGGGGGATCCTGAAGCTTTCTTT. Full variable domain (missing parts from reference TRBV7-4 and TRBJ1-1): GAGVSQSPRYKVAKRGRDVALRCDSISGHVTLYWYRQTLGQGSEVLTYSQSDAQRDKSGRPSGRFSAERPERSVSTLKIQRTEQGDSAVYLCASSPGDPEAFFGQGTRLTVV.

This clonotype has just a few counts. J is TRBJ2-1 and V is TRBV29-1; no firm D call. CDR3 length: 15 residues. The germline CDR1 and CDR2 sequences are SQVTM and ANQGSEA. The V end was cut by 3 bases, the J end by 1 base, with 13 bases between. The CDR3 coding sequence is TGCAGCGTTGAGGTTGGTGACCCTTCCTACAATGAGCAGTTCTTC. Its protein product is CSVEVGDPSYNEQFF.

This sequence joins TRBV4-2 and TRBJ1-5; TRBD1 agrees at 8 bases. V lost 0 bases and J lost 6; bases outside the gene matches: 7. The CDR3 is made up of 16 amino acids. Germline CDR1 is LGHNA and CDR2 is YNFKEQ. This chain's CDR3 is CASSQETGAVSQPQHF. CDR3 nucleotides: TGTGCCAGCAGCCAAGAGACAGGGGCTGTTAGTCAGCCCCAGCATTTT.

This clonotype came up a few times. The genes are TRBV20-1 and TRBJ2-1, with 7 bases identical to TRBD2. Trimming at V came to 0 bases and at J to 8 bases, leaving 4 bases not matched to a gene. The V gene's germline CDR1 is DFQATT and CDR2 SNEGSKA (reference sequence). This CDR3 has 13 residues. CDR3: CSAREERDDEQFF. In DNA form, the CDR3 reads TGCAGTGCTAGAGAGGAGCGGGACGATGAGCAGTTCTTC.

This clonotype was seen only a few times. The rearrangement links TRBV7-6 to TRBJ2-1, with TRBD2 identical over 11 bases. This CDR3 is built from 18 residues. Germline trimming cut 0 bases from V and 5 bases from J; bases unmatched to any gene: 9. CDR1 and CDR2 (germline): SGHVS, FNYEAQ. The CDR3 DNA reads as TGTGCCAGCAGCTTAGCCCCTCTCGGACTAGCGGGCAACAATGAGCAGTTCTTC. This translates into CASSLAPLGLAGNNEQFF.

V is TRBV6-5 and J is TRBJ2-5; D perhaps matches TRBD2 (7 bases). V was cut by 7 bases and J by 5 bases, with 20 bases left in between. Germline V CDR1 and CDR2: MNHEY, SVGAGI. The length of the CDR3 is 15 residues. As DNA, the CDR3 is TGTGCCAGCACCCCGAGGGGGGGACCATGGGAGACCCAGTACTTC. Protein sequence: CASTPRGGPWETQYF.

The chain joins TRBV28 to TRBJ1-5; no reliable D call. Germline V CDR1 and CDR2: MDHEN, SYDVKM. V lost 5 bases to trimming and J lost 0 bases, with 14 bases between them. CDR3 length equals 16 residues. This CDR3 is CASSPGVGYSNQPQHF. CDR3 nucleotides: TGTGCCAGCAGTCCCGGGGTAGGATATAGCAATCAGCCCCAGCATTTT.

At least ten counts were recorded for this clonotype. This sequence joins TRBV12-3 or TRBV12-4 and TRBJ1-1, with D unresolved. This CDR3 region has 15 residues. V lost 2 bases and J lost 8, with 18 bases in between. The CDR3 protein is CASSLHTDEKREAFF. The CDR3 bases are TGTGCCAGCAGTTTACACACGGATGAAAAGAGAGAAGCTTTCTTT.

The genes are TRBV7-2 and TRBJ2-2; 9 bases map to TRBD2. This CDR3 is built from 19 residues. V gave up 1 base and J gave up 4 bases; unmatched junction bases: 13. In germline, CDR1 is SGHTA, CDR2 FQGNSA. CDR3 amino acids: CASSLEPQPSGDPTGELFF. For the CDR3, the DNA is TGTGCCAGCAGCTTAGAACCACAGCCTAGCGGGGACCCCACCGGGGAGCTGTTTTTT.